These 18 T cell receptor beta chains came from one sample sequenced in a study of spatial heterogeneity in lung cancer (dated by TCRdb to between 2017 and 2020). Library preparation was by 5' RACE. Instrument on record: NextSeq 500. TCRdb applied fastp at Q25 and MiXCR to the public reads, then kept only in-frame beta chains. A single entry per CDR3 protein holds the most common genes and DNA from its merged rows. Present in this sample are 2,600 or so distinct CDR3 sequences, roughly 55% of which were seen just once. The leading ten clones occupy about 8.6% of the sample. This sample's time point label indicates: blood at routine non-recurrence follow-up after resection. Specimen: PBMCs, collected at follow-up. These receptors all stem from a female donor with early-stage non-small cell lung cancer.

For this clonotype: One end of the junction varies from germline; a read error may be responsible. With the library built for alpha chains, this beta chain is off target and its frequency is not meaningful. The J gene is TRBJ2-1, the V gene TRBV7-7; TRBD2 aligns across 12 bases. There are 15 residues in the CDR3. Germline CDR1 is SSHAT and CDR2 is FNYEAQ (reference sequence). CDR3 protein: CASSRLAGAYNEQFF. For the CDR3, the DNA is TGTGCTAGCAGCCGACTAGCGGGGGCCTACAATGAGCAGTTCTTC.

Worth noting for this clonotype: This beta chain turned up in a library designed for alpha chains; as an off-target read, its abundance says little. This chain joins TRBV12-5 and TRBJ2-5; D could derive from TRBD1 or TRBD2 (5 bases each). Trimming removed 0 bases from V and 3 bases from J, with 5 bases in between. Germline V gene lookup returns CDR1 LGHNT and CDR2 FRNRAP. This CDR3 spans 13 amino acids. The CDR3 protein is CASGLVGEETQYF. CDR3 nucleotide sequence: TGTGCTAGTGGTTTGGTGGGGGAAGAGACCCAGTACTTC.

A remark on this clonotype: This beta chain is an unintended read in a library built for alpha chains; its size means little. V usage is TRBV2 and J usage is TRBJ2-7; D possibly corresponds to TRBD1 (5 bases). Germline values: CDR1 SNHLY, CDR2 FYNNEI. The CDR3 loop spans 11 amino acids. The CDR3 sequence: CASSEGGRVNV. CDR3 in DNA: TGTGCCAGCAGTGAAGGGGGCAGGGTGAACGTC.

To note about this clonotype: The size of this beta chain means little, since it is a stray read in a library made for alpha chains. CDR3 in amino acids: CASSAASGRALDTQYF. The CDR3 coding sequence is TGCGCCAGCAGCGCCGCTAGCGGGAGGGCCTTGGATACGCAGTATTTT. This rearrangement joins TRBV5-1 to TRBJ2-3, with 12 nucleotides matching TRBD2. CDR1 SGHRS and CDR2 YFSETQ come from the germline V gene. The CDR3 totals 16 residues. Trimming removed 4 bases from V and 6 bases from J; junction bases left unmatched: 9. The full variable domain, rest sourced from reference TRBV5-1 and TRBJ2-3, is KAGVTQTPRYLIKTRGQQVTLSCSPISGHRSVSWYQQTPGQGLQFLFEYFSETQRNKGNFPGRFSGRQFSNSRSEMNVSTLELGDSALYLCASSAASGRALDTQYFGPGTRLTVL.

About this clonotype: This beta chain is off target for a library built for alpha chains, so its abundance means little. The chain is built from TRBV7-8 and TRBJ2-4; maybe TRBD2 (5 bases). CDR1 SGHVS and CDR2 FQNEAQ come from the germline V gene. CDR3 size: 16 residues. The germline V and J ends were trimmed by 4 bases and 2 bases, with 15 bases remaining between them. CDR3 loop: CASSYGYRGSKNIQYF. CDR3 sequence (DNA): TGTGCCAGCAGCTATGGCTACCGAGGGTCCAAAAACATTCAGTACTTC.

Points on this clonotype: The library was designed around alpha chains, so this beta chain is a stray read whose abundance carries little weight. The chain couples TRBV9 to TRBJ1-5, with no clear D. Per germline, CDR1 SGDLS and CDR2 YYNGEE. The CDR3 contains 15 residues. The V and J ends lost 0 bases and 2 bases respectively, with 9 bases between them. The chain's CDR3 is CASSVGGMGNQPQHF. CDR3 in DNA: TGTGCCAGCAGCGTAGGGGGAATGGGCAATCAGCCCCAGCATTTT.

With regard to this clonotype: Being off target in a library aimed at alpha chains, this beta chain has a size of little meaning. In DNA, the CDR3 is TGTGCCAGCGCAGCGGGGACTAGCACAGATACGCAGTATTTT. Translation: CASAAGTSTDTQYF. The V gene is TRBV9, the J gene TRBJ2-3; 7 nucleotides line up with TRBD2. The CDR3 extends over 14 amino acids. V lost 7 bases, J lost 0 bases, and 5 bases stayed unmatched. The germline V gene encodes CDR1 SGDLS and CDR2 YYNGEE.

About this clonotype: This beta chain was picked up by a library intended for alpha chains and is off target, so its count carries little meaning. V usage is TRBV2 and J usage is TRBJ2-3; 10 nucleotides align to TRBD2. J gave up 4 bases and V 4 bases, and 5 bases lay outside the gene matches. CDR3 length: 15 amino acids. CDR1 is SNHLY, CDR2 FYNNEI, per germline. DNA for the CDR3: TGTGCCAGCAGTGGAACTAGCGGGACCCCAGATACGCAGTATTTT. Translating it yields CASSGTSGTPDTQYF.

About this clonotype: Because this beta chain is a stray read in a library intended to capture alpha chains, its abundance should not be given much weight. J is TRBJ2-1 and V is TRBV11-2; the D gene is possibly TRBD1 (5 bases). V shed 1 base and J shed 5 bases, with 12 bases lying between them. Germline V gene sequence: CDR1 SGHAT, CDR2 FQNNGV. CDR3 size: 15 residues. CDR3 in amino acids: CASSLGRVFDNEQFF. Here the CDR3 DNA reads TGTGCCAGCAGCTTAGGCAGGGTTTTCGACAATGAGCAGTTCTTC.

This clonotype appeared a few times. Being off target in a library aimed at alpha chains, this beta chain has a size of little meaning. CDR3 sequence (DNA): TGTGCCAGCAGTTTAGAGGGGACGAACGTACTCTACGAGCAGTACTTC. Encoded protein: CASSLEGTNVLYEQYF. The chain has TRBV6-5 and TRBJ2-7, with D perhaps given as TRBD1 or TRBD2 (5 bases each). The germline V gene encodes CDR1 MNHEY and CDR2 SVGAGI. This CDR3 has 16 amino acids. Trimming took off 4 bases at V and 3 bases at J, with 19 bases between the two ends.

Details on this clonotype: Because this beta chain is a stray read in a library intended to capture alpha chains, its abundance should not be given much weight. The CDR3 here is CSVVGLAGAETQYF. The CDR3 region has the DNA TGCAGCGTTGTAGGACTAGCGGGAGCAGAGACCCAGTACTTC. The chain recombines TRBV29-1 with TRBJ2-5, with 13 bases matching TRBD2. CDR3 length: 14 amino acids. V shed 4 bases and J 4 bases; nucleotides not matched to a gene: 3. Germline lookup yields CDR1 SQVTM and CDR2 ANQGSEA.

Points on this clonotype: This beta chain is a stray read from a library made for alpha chains; its abundance is not meaningful. The chain joins TRBV20-1 to TRBJ2-3, with 7 bases fitting TRBD2. This CDR3 has 14 amino acids. Germline V lookup: CDR1 DFQATT, CDR2 SNEGSKA (reference sequence). The J segment lost 1 base and the V segment lost 1 base, leaving 2 bases of the junction unmatched. CDR3: CSARVGGRTDTQYF. DNA for the CDR3: TGCAGTGCTAGAGTGGGAGGGCGCACAGATACGCAGTATTTT.

Regarding this clonotype: The size of this beta chain means little, since it is a stray read in a library made for alpha chains. The chain has TRBV19 and TRBJ2-7; D possibly uses TRBD1 or TRBD2 (5 bases each). The CDR3 is 15 residues long. Germline CDR1 and CDR2: LNHDA and SQIVND (reference sequence). Trimming removed 8 bases at V and 0 bases at J, with 17 bases between. The chain's CDR3 is CASATGAFSSYEQYF. In DNA form, the CDR3 reads TGTGCCAGTGCAACCGGGGCCTTCTCCTCCTACGAGCAGTACTTC.

To note about this clonotype: The library was built for alpha chains, so this beta chain is an off-target read and its size means little. The chain links TRBV11-2 to TRBJ2-1; D is unresolved. CDR3 length: 14 amino acids. Trimming stripped 4 bases from V and 9 bases from J, with 16 bases between. Germline loops: CDR1 SGHAT, CDR2 FQNNGV. The CDR3 sequence: CASSSLSGVGEQFF. Here the CDR3 DNA reads TGTGCCAGCAGCTCCCTCTCTGGCGTGGGTGAGCAGTTCTTC.

A few counts support this clonotype. A library made for alpha chains picked up this beta chain off target, so its size means little. This chain links TRBV5-8 with TRBJ2-2, with a possible D match to TRBD1 (6 bases). The CDR3 loop spans 16 amino acids. Germline V gives CDR1 SGHTS, CDR2 YDEGEE. Trimming stripped 4 bases from V and 7 bases from J, with 20 bases between. The CDR3 DNA reads as TGTGCCAGCAGCCTTGGACAGTTTTTAACTGACGGGGAGCTGTTTTTT. Its protein is CASSLGQFLTDGELFF.

To note about this clonotype: With the library built for alpha chains, this beta chain is off target and its frequency is not meaningful. V gene TRBV11-2 combines with J gene TRBJ2-1; no clear D. V lost 3 bases and J 4 bases, leaving 7 bases between the germline ends. The V gene's germline CDR1 is SGHAT and CDR2 FQNNGV. This CDR3 is built from 13 residues. CDR3 DNA: TGTGCCAGCAGCTTTCAGACTTACAATGAGCAGTTCTTC. Translation gives CASSFQTYNEQFF.

Turning to this clonotype: This beta chain came through as a stray read in a library set up for alpha chains, and its size says little. The V call is TRBV9, the J call TRBJ2-4; the D is unclear. The germline V and J ends were trimmed by 9 bases and 0 bases, with 10 bases remaining between them. CDR1 is SGDLS, CDR2 YYNGEE, per germline. CDR3 length: 13 residues. The CDR3 is CATLGLAKNIQYF. The CDR3 region has the DNA TGTGCCACTCTCGGGTTAGCCAAAAACATTCAGTACTTC.

On this clonotype itself: This beta chain slipped into a library made for alpha chains as a stray read, so its size is not meaningful. The chain has TRBV5-6 and TRBJ2-5; unclear D gene. CDR1 SGHDT and CDR2 YYEEEE come from the germline V gene. Trimming cost V 2 bases and J 2 bases, with 10 bases left between them. This CDR3 spans 14 amino acids. The CDR3 loop reads CASSLTDRQETQYF. In DNA form, the CDR3 reads TGTGCCAGCAGCTTAACCGACCGACAAGAGACCCAGTACTTC.